Below, 5 T cell receptor beta chains from the same sample are listed, as sequenced in a study of blood T cell repertoires in COVID-19. TCRdb keeps only in-frame clones here, not all; method: immunoSEQ multiplex PCR. In the table there are about 75,000 clones, approximately 80% of which are singletons. Sequenced: peripheral blood. These receptors originate from a woman between 50 and 59 years old with acute or convalescent COVID-19.

The chain combines TRBV19 with TRBJ1-5; possibly TRBD1 for D (6 bases). The CDR3 consists of 15 residues. The ends were cut back, 5 bases at V and 5 bases at J, with 16 bases in the middle. Per germline, CDR1 LNHDA and CDR2 SQIVND (reference sequence). The CDR3 DNA sequence: TGTGCCAGTAGTCAGGGGCTAAGAGAAGATCAGCCCCAGCATTTT. Encoded protein: CASSQGLREDQPQHF.

This clone has just one count. The CDR3: CASSPMGRDTQYF. The CDR3 bases are TGTGCCAGCAGCCCCATGGGGAGGGATACGCAGTATTTT. The chain couples TRBV3-1 (or the pseudogene TRBV3-2) to TRBJ2-3; tentative D call: TRBD2 (6 bases). This CDR3 has 13 residues. Germline V CDR1 and CDR2: LGHDT, YNNKEL (reference sequence). V gave up 4 bases and J gave up 6 bases, with 11 bases separating them.

A few counts support this clone. This chain joins TRBV12-3 or TRBV12-4 and TRBJ1-1, with TRBD1 matching over 7 bases. The CDR3 extends over 13 amino acids. V dropped 7 bases and J dropped 1; count of bases not matched to a gene: 3. The CDR3: CASIRQGNTEAFF. The CDR3 nucleotides read TGTGCCAGCATCCGACAGGGGAACACTGAAGCTTTCTTT.

This rearrangement joins TRBV6-5 to TRBJ2-7, with TRBD1 matching over 11 bases. The V segment lost 4 bases and the J segment 3 bases; nucleotides outside the gene matches: 2. CDR1 and CDR2 (germline): MNHEY, SVGAGI. The CDR3 contains 14 residues. The CDR3 here is CASSWGQGVYEQYF. The CDR3 DNA sequence: TGTGCCAGCAGTTGGGGACAGGGGGTCTACGAGCAGTACTTC.

CDR3 sequence: CAITGMTGELFF. The DNA for the CDR3 is TGTGCCATAACGGGGATGACCGGGGAGCTGTTTTTT. The rearrangement links TRBV10-3 to TRBJ2-2; D is possibly TRBD2 (5 bases). Trimming stripped 9 bases from V and 5 bases from J, with 10 bases between. This CDR3 region has 12 residues. Germline-derived CDR1 and CDR2 are ENHRY and SYGVKD.